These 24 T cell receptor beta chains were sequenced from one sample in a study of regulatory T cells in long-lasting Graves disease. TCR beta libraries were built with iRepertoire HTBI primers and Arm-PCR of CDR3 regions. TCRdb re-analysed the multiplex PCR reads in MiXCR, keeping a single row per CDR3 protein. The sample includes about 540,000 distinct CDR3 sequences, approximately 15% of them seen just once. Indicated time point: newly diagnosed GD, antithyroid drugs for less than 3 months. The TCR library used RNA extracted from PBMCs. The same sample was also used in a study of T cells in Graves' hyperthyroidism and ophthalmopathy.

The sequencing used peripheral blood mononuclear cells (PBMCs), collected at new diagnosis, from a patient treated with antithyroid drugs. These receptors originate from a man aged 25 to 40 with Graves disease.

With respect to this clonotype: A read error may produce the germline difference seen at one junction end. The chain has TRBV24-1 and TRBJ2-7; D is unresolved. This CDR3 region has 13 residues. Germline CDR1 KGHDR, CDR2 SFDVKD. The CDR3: CAASDSTRYEQYF. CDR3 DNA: TGTGCCGCCAGTGATTCCACACGCTACGAGCAGTACTTC.

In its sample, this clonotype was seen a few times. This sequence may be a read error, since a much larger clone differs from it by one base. The CDR3 reads CASRLVEGTQYF. The DNA for the CDR3 is TGTGCCAGCAGACTGGTTGAAGGGACCCAGTACTTC. The chain has TRBV11-2 and TRBJ2-5; D not certain. Trimming removed 6 bases at V and 7 bases at J, with 12 bases between. The CDR3 is made up of 12 amino acids. CDR1 and CDR2 (germline): SGHAT, FQNNGV.

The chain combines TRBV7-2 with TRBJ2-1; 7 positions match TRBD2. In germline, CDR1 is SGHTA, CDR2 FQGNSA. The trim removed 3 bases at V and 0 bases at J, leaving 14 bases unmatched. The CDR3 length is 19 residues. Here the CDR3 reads CASSFVLGWGGSSYNEQFF. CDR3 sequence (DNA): TGTGCCAGCAGCTTCGTACTAGGTTGGGGGGGAAGCTCCTACAATGAGCAGTTCTTC.

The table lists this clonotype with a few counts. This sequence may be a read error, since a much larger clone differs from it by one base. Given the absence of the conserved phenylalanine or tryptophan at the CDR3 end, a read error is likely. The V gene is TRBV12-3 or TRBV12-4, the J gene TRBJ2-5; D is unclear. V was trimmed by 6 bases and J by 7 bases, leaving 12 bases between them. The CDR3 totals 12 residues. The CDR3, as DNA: TGTGCCAGCAGCCTCGAGTATGGGACCCAGTACTCC. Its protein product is CASSLEYGTQYS.

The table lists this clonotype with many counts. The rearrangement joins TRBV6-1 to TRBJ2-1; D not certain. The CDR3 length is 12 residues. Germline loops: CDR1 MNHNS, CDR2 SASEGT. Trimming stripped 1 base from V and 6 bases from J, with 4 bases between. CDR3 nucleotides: TGTGCCAGCAGTGAAGGCCGCAATGAGCAGTTCTTC. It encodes CASSEGRNEQFF.

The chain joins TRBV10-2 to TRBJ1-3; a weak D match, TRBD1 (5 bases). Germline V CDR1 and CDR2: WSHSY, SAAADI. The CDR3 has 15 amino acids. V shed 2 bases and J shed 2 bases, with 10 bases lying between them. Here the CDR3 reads CASSEVAGTGNTIYF. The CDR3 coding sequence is TGCGCCAGCAGTGAGGTTGCAGGGACTGGAAACACCATATATTTT.

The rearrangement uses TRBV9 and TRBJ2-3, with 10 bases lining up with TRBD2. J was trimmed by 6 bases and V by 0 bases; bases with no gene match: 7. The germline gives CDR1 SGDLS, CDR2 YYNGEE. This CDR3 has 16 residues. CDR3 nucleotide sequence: TGTGCCAGCAGCGTAGCTCTAGCGGGGGACCGGGATACGCAGTATTTT. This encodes CASSVALAGDRDTQYF.

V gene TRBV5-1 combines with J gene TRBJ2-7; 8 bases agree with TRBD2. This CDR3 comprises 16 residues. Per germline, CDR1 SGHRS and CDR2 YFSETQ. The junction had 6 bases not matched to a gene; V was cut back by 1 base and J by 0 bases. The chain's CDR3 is CASSLTGGTSSYEQYF. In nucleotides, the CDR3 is TGCGCCAGCAGCTTGACGGGGGGGACTAGCTCCTACGAGCAGTACTTC.

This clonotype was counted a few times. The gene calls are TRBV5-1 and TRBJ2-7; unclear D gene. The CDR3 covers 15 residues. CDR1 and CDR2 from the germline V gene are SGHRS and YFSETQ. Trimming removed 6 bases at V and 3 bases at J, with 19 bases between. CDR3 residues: CASTKTDGSGYEQYF. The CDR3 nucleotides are TGCGCCAGCACCAAGACCGACGGCTCAGGCTACGAGCAGTACTTC.

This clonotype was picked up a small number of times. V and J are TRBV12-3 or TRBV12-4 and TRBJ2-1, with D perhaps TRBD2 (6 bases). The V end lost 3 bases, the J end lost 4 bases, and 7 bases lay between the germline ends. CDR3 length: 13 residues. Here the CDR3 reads CASSFGRYNEQFF. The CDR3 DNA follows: TGTGCCAGCAGTTTCGGGAGATACAATGAGCAGTTCTTC.

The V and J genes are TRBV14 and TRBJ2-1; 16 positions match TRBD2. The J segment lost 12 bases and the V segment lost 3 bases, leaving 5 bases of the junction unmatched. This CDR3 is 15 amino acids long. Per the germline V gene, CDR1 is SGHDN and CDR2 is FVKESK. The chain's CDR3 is CASSHAGLAGGRQFF. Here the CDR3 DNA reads TGTGCCAGCAGCCATGCGGGACTAGCGGGAGGGCGGCAGTTCTTC.

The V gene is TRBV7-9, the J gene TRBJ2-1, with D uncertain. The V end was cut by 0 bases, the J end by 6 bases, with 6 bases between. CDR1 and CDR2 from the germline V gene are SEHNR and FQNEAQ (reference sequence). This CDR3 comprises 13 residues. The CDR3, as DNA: TGTGCCAGCAGCTTAGCGCTGTTCAATGAGCAGTTCTTC. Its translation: CASSLALFNEQFF.

The CDR3 spells CASSGSGGRVEDTQYF. CDR3 coding DNA: TGTGCCAGCAGCGGATCGGGGGGAAGAGTTGAGGATACGCAGTATTTT. This rearrangement joins TRBV2 to TRBJ2-3; 7 positions match TRBD2. From germline, CDR1 is SNHLY and CDR2 FYNNEI. The CDR3 has 16 amino acids. The ends lost 6 bases at V and 6 bases at J; junction bases unmatched: 15.

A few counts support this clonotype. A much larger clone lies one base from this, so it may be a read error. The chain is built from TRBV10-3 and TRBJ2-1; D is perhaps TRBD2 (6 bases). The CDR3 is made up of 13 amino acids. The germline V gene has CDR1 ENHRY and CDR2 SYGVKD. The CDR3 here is CAIREGSSNEQSF. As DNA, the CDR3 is TGTGCCATCAGGGAGGGTAGCAGCAATGAGCAGTCCTTC.

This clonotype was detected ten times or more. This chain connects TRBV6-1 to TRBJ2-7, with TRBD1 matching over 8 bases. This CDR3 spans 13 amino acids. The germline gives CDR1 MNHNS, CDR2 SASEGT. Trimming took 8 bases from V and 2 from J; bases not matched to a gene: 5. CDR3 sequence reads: CASGQGRTYEQYF. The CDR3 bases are TGTGCCAGCGGACAGGGAAGGACCTACGAGCAGTACTTC.

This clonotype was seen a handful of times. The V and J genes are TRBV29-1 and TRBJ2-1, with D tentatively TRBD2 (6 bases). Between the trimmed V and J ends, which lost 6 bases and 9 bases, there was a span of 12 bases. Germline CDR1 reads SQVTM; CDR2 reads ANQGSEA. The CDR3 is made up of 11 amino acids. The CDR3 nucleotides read TGCAGCGTACCCGGACTACTTGAGCAGTTCTTC. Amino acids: CSVPGLLEQFF.

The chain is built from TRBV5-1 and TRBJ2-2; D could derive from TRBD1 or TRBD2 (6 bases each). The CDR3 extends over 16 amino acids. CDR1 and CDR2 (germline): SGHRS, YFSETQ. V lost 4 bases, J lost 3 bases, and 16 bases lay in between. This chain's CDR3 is CASSLLWGADTGELFF. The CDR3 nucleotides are TGCGCCAGCAGCCTTTTATGGGGGGCGGACACCGGGGAGCTGTTTTTT.

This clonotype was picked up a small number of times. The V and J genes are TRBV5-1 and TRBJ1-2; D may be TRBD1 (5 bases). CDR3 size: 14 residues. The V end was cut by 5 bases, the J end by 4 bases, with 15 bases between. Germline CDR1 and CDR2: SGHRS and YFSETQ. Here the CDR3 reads CASREAGRVYGYTF. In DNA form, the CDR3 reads TGCGCCAGCAGGGAGGCAGGGCGGGTCTATGGCTACACCTTC.

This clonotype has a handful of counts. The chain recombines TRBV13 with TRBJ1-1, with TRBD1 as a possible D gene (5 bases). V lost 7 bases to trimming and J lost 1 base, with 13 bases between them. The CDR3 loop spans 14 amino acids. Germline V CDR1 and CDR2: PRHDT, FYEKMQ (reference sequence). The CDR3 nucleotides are TGTGCCAGCAACCCGGGGGGGGGGAACACTGAAGCTTTCTTT. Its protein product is CASNPGGGNTEAFF.

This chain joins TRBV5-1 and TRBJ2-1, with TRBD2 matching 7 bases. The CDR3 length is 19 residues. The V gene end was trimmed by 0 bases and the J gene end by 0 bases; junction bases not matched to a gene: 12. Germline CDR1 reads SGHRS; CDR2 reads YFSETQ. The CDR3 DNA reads TGCGCCAGCAGCTTGGCCCGGGACTACTGGTCGGCCTCCTACAATGAGCAGTTCTTC. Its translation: CASSLARDYWSASYNEQFF.

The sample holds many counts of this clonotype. CDR3 sequence: CSARFTGASAYEQYF. DNA for the CDR3: TGCAGTGCTAGGTTTACAGGGGCCTCAGCCTACGAGCAGTACTTC. The chain employs TRBV20-1 and TRBJ2-7; 7 bases line up with TRBD1. The germline CDR1 and CDR2 sequences are DFQATT and SNEGSKA (reference sequence). There are 15 residues in the CDR3. Unmatched junction bases numbered 10, after V lost 3 bases and J lost 2 bases.

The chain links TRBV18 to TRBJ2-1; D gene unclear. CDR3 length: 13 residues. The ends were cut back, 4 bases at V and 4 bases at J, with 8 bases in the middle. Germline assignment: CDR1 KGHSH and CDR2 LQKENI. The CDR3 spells CASSLPTYNEQFF. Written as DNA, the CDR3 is TGTGCCAGCTCACTACCGACTTACAATGAGCAGTTCTTC.

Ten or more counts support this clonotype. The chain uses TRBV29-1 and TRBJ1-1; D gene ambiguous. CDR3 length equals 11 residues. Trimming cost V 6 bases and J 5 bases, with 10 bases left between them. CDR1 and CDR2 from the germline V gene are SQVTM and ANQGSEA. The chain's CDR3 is CSVDSATEAFF. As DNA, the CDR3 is TGCAGCGTAGATAGTGCGACTGAAGCTTTCTTT.

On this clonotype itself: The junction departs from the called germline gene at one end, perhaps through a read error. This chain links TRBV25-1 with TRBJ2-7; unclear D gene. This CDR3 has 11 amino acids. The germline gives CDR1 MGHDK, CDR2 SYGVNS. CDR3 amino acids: CASSELHRFDF. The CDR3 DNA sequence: TGTGCCAGCAGTGAATTGCACCGGTTTGACTTC.